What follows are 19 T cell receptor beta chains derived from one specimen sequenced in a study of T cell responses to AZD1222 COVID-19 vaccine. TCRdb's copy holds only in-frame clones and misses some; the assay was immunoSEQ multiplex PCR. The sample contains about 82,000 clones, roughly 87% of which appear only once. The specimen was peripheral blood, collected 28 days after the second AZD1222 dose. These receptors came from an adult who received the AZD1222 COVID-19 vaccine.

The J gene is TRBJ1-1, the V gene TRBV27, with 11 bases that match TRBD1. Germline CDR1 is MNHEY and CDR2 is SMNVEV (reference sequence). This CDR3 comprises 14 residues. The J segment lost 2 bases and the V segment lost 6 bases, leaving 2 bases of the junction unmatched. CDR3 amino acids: CASRGQGGNTEAFF. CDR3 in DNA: TGTGCCAGCAGGGGACAGGGGGGTAACACTGAAGCTTTCTTT.

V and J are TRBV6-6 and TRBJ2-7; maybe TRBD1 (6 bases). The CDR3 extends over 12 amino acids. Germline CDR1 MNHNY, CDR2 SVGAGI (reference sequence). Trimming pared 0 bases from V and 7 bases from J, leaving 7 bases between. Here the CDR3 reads CASSYSQGEQYF. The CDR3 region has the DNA TGTGCCAGCAGTTACTCGCAGGGGGAGCAGTACTTC.

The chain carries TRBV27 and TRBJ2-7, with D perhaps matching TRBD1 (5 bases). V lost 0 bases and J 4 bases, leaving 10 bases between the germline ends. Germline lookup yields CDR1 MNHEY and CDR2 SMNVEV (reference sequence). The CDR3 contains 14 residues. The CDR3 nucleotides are TGTGCCAGCAGTTTATCGTCAGGGCGGTACGAGCAGTACTTC. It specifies CASSLSSGRYEQYF.

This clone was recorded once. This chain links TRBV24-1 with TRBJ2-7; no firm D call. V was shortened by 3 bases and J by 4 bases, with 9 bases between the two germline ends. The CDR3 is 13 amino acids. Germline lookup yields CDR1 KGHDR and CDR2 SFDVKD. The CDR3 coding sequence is TGTGCCACCAGTGATGCATTTACTTACGAGCAGTACTTC. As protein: CATSDAFTYEQYF.

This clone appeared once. CDR3 sequence reads: CASSEGQGSRALHF. The CDR3 nucleotides read TGTGCCAGCAGCGAAGGACAGGGTTCGCGGGCCCTCCACTTT. The chain couples TRBV9 to TRBJ1-6; 8 nucleotides line up with TRBD1. The CDR3 is 14 amino acids. Germline CDR1 is SGDLS and CDR2 is YYNGEE. The V segment lost 3 bases and the J segment 14 bases; nucleotides outside the gene matches: 10.

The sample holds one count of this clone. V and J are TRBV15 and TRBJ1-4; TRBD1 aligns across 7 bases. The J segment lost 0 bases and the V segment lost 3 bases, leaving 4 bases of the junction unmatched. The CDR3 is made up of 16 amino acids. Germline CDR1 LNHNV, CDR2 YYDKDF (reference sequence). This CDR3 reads CATSRDRLATNEKLFF. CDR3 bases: TGTGCCACCAGCAGGGACAGGTTGGCAACTAATGAAAAACTGTTTTTT.

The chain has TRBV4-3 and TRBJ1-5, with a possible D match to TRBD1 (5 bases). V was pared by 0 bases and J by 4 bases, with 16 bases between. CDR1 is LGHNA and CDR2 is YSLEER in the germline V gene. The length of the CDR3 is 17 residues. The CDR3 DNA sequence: TGCGCCAGCAGCCAAGATCGTCGGCGTGGGGCGAATCAGCCCCAGCATTTT. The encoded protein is CASSQDRRRGANQPQHF.

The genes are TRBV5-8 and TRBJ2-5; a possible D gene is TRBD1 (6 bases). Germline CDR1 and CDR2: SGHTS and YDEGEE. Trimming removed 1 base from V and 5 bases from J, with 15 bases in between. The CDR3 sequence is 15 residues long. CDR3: CASSLRTAGGETQYF. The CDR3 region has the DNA TGTGCCAGCAGCTTGAGGACAGCCGGAGGCGAGACCCAGTACTTC.

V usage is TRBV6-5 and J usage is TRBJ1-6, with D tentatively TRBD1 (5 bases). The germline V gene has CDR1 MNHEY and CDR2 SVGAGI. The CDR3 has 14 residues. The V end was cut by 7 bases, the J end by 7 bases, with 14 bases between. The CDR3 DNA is TGTGCCAGCAACACCGGGACCCCGAATTCACCCCTCCACTTT. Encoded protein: CASNTGTPNSPLHF.

The CDR3 sequence: CASSLGLLFEQYF. The CDR3 DNA is TGTGCCAGCAGTTTGGGGTTGCTATTCGAGCAGTACTTC. This chain joins TRBV12-3 or TRBV12-4 and TRBJ2-7, with D hard to call. The germline V and J ends were trimmed by 3 bases and 6 bases, with 12 bases remaining between them. The CDR3 has 13 amino acids.

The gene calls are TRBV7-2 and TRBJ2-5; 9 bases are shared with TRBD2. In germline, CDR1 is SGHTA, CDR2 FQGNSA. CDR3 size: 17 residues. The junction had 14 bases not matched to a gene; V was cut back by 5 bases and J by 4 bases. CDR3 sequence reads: CASSGIRTSVSSETQYF. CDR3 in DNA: TGTGCCAGCAGCGGAATCAGGACTAGCGTTTCGTCAGAGACCCAGTACTTC.

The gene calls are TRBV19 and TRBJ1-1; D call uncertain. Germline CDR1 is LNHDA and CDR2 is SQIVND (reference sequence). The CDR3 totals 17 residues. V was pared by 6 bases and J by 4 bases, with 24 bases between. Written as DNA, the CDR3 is TGTGCCAGTAGCCCCCCGTCGAGTCGGGGAGTGGGCACTGAAGCTTTCTTT. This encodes CASSPPSSRGVGTEAFF.

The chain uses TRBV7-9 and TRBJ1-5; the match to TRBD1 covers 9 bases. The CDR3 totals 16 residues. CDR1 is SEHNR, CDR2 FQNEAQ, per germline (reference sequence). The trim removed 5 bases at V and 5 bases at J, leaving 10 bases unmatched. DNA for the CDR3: TGTGCCAGCAGCCCCGGGACAGGGTGGGAGGATCAGCCCCAGCATTTT. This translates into CASSPGTGWEDQPQHF.

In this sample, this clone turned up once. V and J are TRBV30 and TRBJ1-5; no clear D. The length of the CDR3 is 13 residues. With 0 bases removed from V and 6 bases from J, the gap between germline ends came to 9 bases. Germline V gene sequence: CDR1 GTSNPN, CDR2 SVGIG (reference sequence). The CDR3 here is CAWSVQGPQPQHF. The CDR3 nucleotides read TGTGCCTGGAGTGTACAAGGGCCTCAGCCCCAGCATTTT. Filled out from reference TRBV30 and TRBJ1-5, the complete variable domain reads SQTIHQWPATLVQPVGSPLSLECTVEGTSNPNLYWYRQAAGRGLQLLFYSVGIGQISSEVPQNLSASRPQDRQFILSSKKLLLSDSGFYLCAWSVQGPQPQHFGDGTRLSIL.

CDR3 region: CASSMVGGGLYNSPLHF. CDR3 nucleotide sequence: TGTGCCAGTAGTATGGTAGGCGGCGGGCTCTATAATTCACCCCTCCACTTT. The chain is built from TRBV19 and TRBJ1-6, with D unclear. The germline CDR1 and CDR2 sequences are LNHDA and SQIVND (reference sequence). The CDR3 totals 17 residues. The V end lost 3 bases, the J end lost 3 bases, and 15 bases lay between the germline ends.

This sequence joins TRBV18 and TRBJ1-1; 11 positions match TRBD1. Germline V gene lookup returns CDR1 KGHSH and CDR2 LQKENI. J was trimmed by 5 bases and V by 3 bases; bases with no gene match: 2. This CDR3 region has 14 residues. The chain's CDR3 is CASSPRDRGTEAFF. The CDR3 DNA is TGTGCCAGCTCACCCCGGGACAGGGGGACTGAAGCTTTCTTT. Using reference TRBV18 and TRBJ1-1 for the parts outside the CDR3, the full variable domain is NAGVMQNPRHLVRRRGQEARLRCSPMKGHSHVYWYRQLPEEGLKFMVYLQKENIIDESGMPKERFSAEFPKEGPSILRIQQVVRGDSAAYFCASSPRDRGTEAFFGQGTRLTVV.

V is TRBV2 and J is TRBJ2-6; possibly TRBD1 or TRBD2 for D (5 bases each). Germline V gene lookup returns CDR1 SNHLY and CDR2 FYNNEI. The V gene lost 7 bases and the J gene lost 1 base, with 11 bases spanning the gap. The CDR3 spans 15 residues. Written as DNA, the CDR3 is TGTGCCAGCACGATGGGACCGTCTGGGGCCAACGTCCTGACTTTC. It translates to CASTMGPSGANVLTF.

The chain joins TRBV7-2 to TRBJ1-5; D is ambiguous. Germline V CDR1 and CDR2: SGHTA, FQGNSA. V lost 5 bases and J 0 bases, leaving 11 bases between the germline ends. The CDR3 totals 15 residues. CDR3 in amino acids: CASSLRVNSNQPQHF. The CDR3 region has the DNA TGTGCCAGCAGCCTAAGGGTAAATAGCAATCAGCCCCAGCATTTT.

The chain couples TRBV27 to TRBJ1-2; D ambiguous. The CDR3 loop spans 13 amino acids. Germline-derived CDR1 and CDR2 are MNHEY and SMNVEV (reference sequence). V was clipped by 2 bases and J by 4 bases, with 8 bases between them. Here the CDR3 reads CASSLIGSYGYTF. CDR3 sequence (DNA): TGTGCCAGCAGTTTAATAGGGTCCTATGGCTACACCTTC.